This T cell receptor beta chain originates from a study of OX40 agonist ivuxolimab in advanced cancers. Study-level information: The study enrolled dose-escalation patients with hepatocellular carcinoma, melanoma, renal cell or head and neck cancer. The eligibility criteria allowed prior anti-PD-1, anti-PD-L1 or anti-CTLA-4 therapy, and approximately 38% had some. Study-level results: More expanded clones were found, on average, in CD8+ than in CD4+ T cells.

Remarks on this clone: Its antigen is currently unknown.

Repertoires were generated with immunoSEQ multiplex PCR, while TCRdb's copy carries only in-frame clones and drops some. The sample consists of around 89,000 clones, under 95% of them appearing once. V shed 7 bases and J shed 3 bases, with 13 bases lying between them. The CDR3 loop spans 14 amino acids. From germline, CDR1 is LNHDA and CDR2 SQIVND (reference sequence). The chain is built from TRBV19 and TRBJ1-5, with a weak D call TRBD1 (6 bases). The sequence came from an adult with an advanced solid tumor such as melanoma, head and neck, liver or kidney cancer. Sequenced here: CD4+ or CD8+ T cells sorted from blood, sampled in a trial of the OX40 agonist ivuxolimab. The CDR3 loop reads CASTYGGHNQPQHF. The CDR3 nucleotides are TGTGCCAGTACCTATGGGGGCCACAATCAGCCCCAGCATTTT.